The 32 T cell receptor beta chains in this list originate from one sample, sequenced in a study of T cell repertoires in cytomegalovirus infection. TCRdb re-analysed the reads in MiXCR, keeping a single row per CDR3 protein. The sample yields roughly 730,000 distinct CDR3 sequences, about 30% seen once. No antigen has been assigned to these receptors. Sequences were derived from cultured PBMCs, sampled from culture after CMV antigen stimulation. These receptors all come from a human donor in good health (CMV status not recorded). Some clones in this sample may be carry-over from other donors' samples.

This clonotype showed up many times. This chain joins TRBV28 and TRBJ2-1; no clear D gene. CDR3 length equals 14 residues. Trimming took off 8 bases at V and 5 bases at J, with 16 bases between the two ends. Germline V CDR1 and CDR2: MDHEN, SYDVKM. The CDR3 is CASRRTGPDNEQFF. CDR3 nucleotide sequence: TGTGCCAGCCGTAGAACCGGGCCTGACAATGAGCAGTTCTTC.

Points on this clonotype: One end of the junction fails to match germline, which may point to a read error. The V gene is TRBV7-2, the J gene TRBJ2-1; 9 bases are a match to TRBD1. Germline CDR1 SGHTA, CDR2 FQGNSA. CDR3 size: 16 residues. Here the CDR3 reads CASNLVQDRGYNEQFF. DNA of the CDR3: TGTGCCAGCAACTTAGTTCAGGACAGGGGCTACAATGAGCAGTTCTTC.

The rearrangement links TRBV4-1 to TRBJ1-1; D perhaps matches TRBD1 (5 bases). This CDR3 has 15 amino acids. Trimming took 1 base from V and 1 from J, leaving 10 bases between them. CDR1 is MGHRA, CDR2 YSYEKL, per germline. This CDR3 reads CASSQGDGSNTEAFF. CDR3 nucleotide sequence: TGCGCCAGCAGCCAAGGGGACGGATCGAACACTGAAGCTTTCTTT.

The genes are TRBV11-2 and TRBJ2-5; D remains unclear. The CDR3 extends over 15 amino acids. The germline CDR1 and CDR2 sequences are SGHAT and FQNNGV. Trimming took off 0 bases at V and 2 bases at J, with 10 bases between the two ends. CDR3 sequence reads: CASSLDDLVQETQYF. The DNA for the CDR3 is TGTGCCAGCAGCTTAGATGACCTAGTTCAAGAGACCCAGTACTTC. The variable domain in full, with the rest retrieved from reference TRBV11-2 and TRBJ2-5, is EAGVAQSPRYKIIEKRQSVAFWCNPISGHATLYWYQQILGQGPKLLIQFQNNGVVDDSQLPKDRFSAERLKGVDSTLKIQPAKLEDSAVYLCASSLDDLVQETQYFGPGTRLLVL.

The V call is TRBV5-1, the J call TRBJ1-4; D uncertain. Trimming stripped 4 bases from V and 4 bases from J, with 11 bases between. The CDR3 is 14 amino acids. Germline V gives CDR1 SGHRS, CDR2 YFSETQ. The CDR3 loop is CASSKGSGNEKLFF. The CDR3 bases are TGCGCCAGCAGCAAAGGGAGCGGTAATGAAAAACTGTTTTTT.

The chain's CDR3 is CSAGSMGLTEAFF. The CDR3 DNA reads TGCAGTGCGGGCTCCATGGGGTTGACTGAAGCTTTCTTT. This chain uses TRBV20-1 with TRBJ1-1; D is ambiguous. The germline V gene encodes CDR1 DFQATT and CDR2 SNEGSKA (reference sequence). The ends were cut back, 6 bases at V and 5 bases at J, with 16 bases in the middle. CDR3 length: 13 residues.

This clonotype was detected ten times or more. This chain uses TRBV7-8 with TRBJ1-5; D not resolved. The CDR3 length is 15 residues. Per germline, CDR1 SGHVS and CDR2 FQNEAQ. The V and J ends lost 2 bases and 2 bases respectively, with 10 bases between them. CDR3 DNA: TGTGCCAGCAGCTTATCCTGGGTGGGCAATCAGCCCCAGCATTTT. Translated, it gives CASSLSWVGNQPQHF.

This clonotype was counted between two and nine times. The chain joins TRBV7-9 to TRBJ1-1; TRBD1 aligns across 9 bases. CDR1 and CDR2 (germline): SEHNR, FQNEAQ (reference sequence). V lost 1 base, J lost 11 bases, and 8 bases stayed unmatched. This CDR3 spans 14 amino acids. CDR3 region: CASSLGDREGDAFF. CDR3 sequence (DNA): TGTGCCAGCAGCTTAGGGGACAGGGAGGGTGACGCTTTCTTT.

The gene calls are TRBV7-2 and TRBJ2-7; TRBD2 matches at 9 bases. In germline, CDR1 is SGHTA, CDR2 FQGNSA. The J segment lost 4 bases and the V segment lost 5 bases, leaving 9 bases of the junction unmatched. The CDR3 has 15 amino acids. In DNA, the CDR3 is TGTGCCAGCAGCACCCTAGCGCGGGAGGGTTACGAGCAGTACTTC. It is translated as CASSTLAREGYEQYF.

This clonotype has at least ten counts. The rearrangement links TRBV7-2 to TRBJ2-5, with a possible D match to TRBD2 (7 bases). The CDR3 sequence is 13 residues long. Germline V lookup: CDR1 SGHTA, CDR2 FQGNSA. V gave up 8 bases and J gave up 4 bases, with 14 bases separating them. As DNA, the CDR3 is TGTGCCAGCGGTCGGGGGGCCGTAGAGACCCAGTACTTC. Encoded protein: CASGRGAVETQYF.

This chain connects TRBV20-1 to TRBJ2-5; D is uncertain. V was clipped by 3 bases and J by 3 bases, with 11 bases between them. The germline V gene has CDR1 DFQATT and CDR2 SNEGSKA (reference sequence). The CDR3 is made up of 13 amino acids. The CDR3 sequence: CSARPLIKETQYF. The DNA of the CDR3 is TGCAGTGCTAGGCCACTAATTAAAGAGACCCAGTACTTC.

This clonotype has a handful of counts. The chain is built from TRBV6-1 and TRBJ2-2, with a weak D call TRBD2 (6 bases). The germline CDR1 and CDR2 sequences are MNHNS and SASEGT. CDR3 length equals 16 residues. Trimming removed 4 bases at V and 1 base at J, with 13 bases between. The CDR3 DNA follows: TGTGCCAGCAGTGGTTCGGTAGCGGTGAACACCGGGGAGCTGTTTTTT. Its protein is CASSGSVAVNTGELFF.

V usage is TRBV2 and J usage is TRBJ2-7, with D perhaps TRBD2 (6 bases). Looked up from germline, CDR1 is SNHLY and CDR2 is FYNNEI. This CDR3 is 13 amino acids long. V was cut by 1 base and J by 9 bases, with 13 bases left in between. CDR3 in amino acids: CASSEGSAGGQYF. The CDR3 DNA is TGTGCCAGCAGTGAAGGGTCAGCCGGGGGGCAGTACTTC.

Ten or more counts support this clonotype. This sequence joins TRBV7-8 and TRBJ1-5, with 9 nucleotides matching TRBD1. The CDR3 length is 15 residues. The germline gives CDR1 SGHVS, CDR2 FQNEAQ. The J segment lost 3 bases and the V segment lost 5 bases, leaving 5 bases of the junction unmatched. In DNA, the CDR3 is TGTGCCAGCAGCCAGGGACAGGGATACAATCAGCCCCAGCATTTT. It translates to CASSQGQGYNQPQHF.

J is TRBJ2-7 and V is TRBV9; TRBD2 is a possible D gene (6 bases). The CDR3 has 16 amino acids. V lost 3 bases and J lost 4, with 20 bases in between. CDR1 SGDLS and CDR2 YYNGEE come from the germline V gene. CDR3 coding DNA: TGTGCCAGCAGCGCCACCGGGAGCCCCGCCGCTTACGAGCAGTACTTC. Its protein product is CASSATGSPAAYEQYF.

This clonotype was seen ten or more times. The chain employs TRBV7-9 and TRBJ2-5; D remains unclear. The CDR3 covers 13 residues. Looked up from germline, CDR1 is SEHNR and CDR2 is FQNEAQ (reference sequence). V shed 5 bases and J shed 5 bases, with 12 bases lying between them. CDR3 residues: CASSQDPRETQYF. CDR3 DNA: TGTGCCAGCAGCCAGGACCCCCGGGAGACCCAGTACTTC.

The V and J genes are TRBV7-2 and TRBJ2-3; perhaps D is TRBD1 or TRBD2 (5 bases each). The CDR3 loop spans 13 amino acids. Trimming shortened V by 6 bases and J by 4 bases, and 11 bases separated the two germline ends. Germline V gene sequence: CDR1 SGHTA, CDR2 FQGNSA. This chain's CDR3 is CASRGDGADTQYF. CDR3 bases: TGTGCCAGCAGGGGGGACGGGGCAGATACGCAGTATTTT.

The rearrangement uses TRBV7-8 and TRBJ2-3; 11 bases are a match to TRBD2. The germline V gene encodes CDR1 SGHVS and CDR2 FQNEAQ. This CDR3 region has 17 residues. V lost 4 bases, J lost 15 bases, and 21 bases stayed unmatched. The CDR3 DNA follows: TGTGCCAGCAGCTCCAGAACGGGCCCTACTAGCGGGAGAAAGCGATATTTT. Translating it yields CASSSRTGPTSGRKRYF.

This clonotype was detected ten times or more. The V gene is TRBV7-2, the J gene TRBJ2-7; a possible D gene is TRBD2 (5 bases). Germline V gives CDR1 SGHTA, CDR2 FQGNSA. The CDR3 length is 15 residues. Trimming cost V 5 bases and J 2 bases, with 16 bases left between them. Here the CDR3 DNA reads TGTGCCAGCAGCGCGGGCTTTACGGGCGCCTACGAGCAGTACTTC. This codes for CASSAGFTGAYEQYF.

This rearrangement joins TRBV11-2 to TRBJ1-4, with 9 bases lining up with TRBD1. CDR1 is SGHAT, CDR2 FQNNGV, per germline. This CDR3 has 14 residues. Trimming at V came to 6 bases and at J to 7 bases, leaving 6 bases not matched to a gene. This CDR3 reads CASSWDRVGEKLFF. CDR3 bases: TGTGCCAGCAGTTGGGACAGGGTCGGTGAAAAACTGTTTTTT. The full variable domain, with the rest looked up from reference TRBV11-2 and TRBJ1-4, is EAGVAQSPRYKIIEKRQSVAFWCNPISGHATLYWYQQILGQGPKLLIQFQNNGVVDDSQLPKDRFSAERLKGVDSTLKIQPAKLEDSAVYLCASSWDRVGEKLFFGSGTQLSVL.

The CDR3 region is CASSFQSTGQETQYF. The CDR3 nucleotides read TGTGCCAGCAGCTTTCAATCGACGGGCCAAGAGACCCAGTACTTC. The chain joins TRBV7-2 to TRBJ2-5; D call uncertain. The CDR3 sequence is 15 residues long. Germline lookup yields CDR1 SGHTA and CDR2 FQGNSA. V was shortened by 3 bases and J by 1 base, with 12 bases between the two germline ends.

The V and J genes are TRBV5-1 and TRBJ2-7, with 9 bases lining up with TRBD2. J was trimmed by 9 bases and V by 0 bases; bases with no gene match: 10. CDR1 SGHRS and CDR2 YFSETQ come from the germline V gene. This CDR3 is built from 15 residues. This CDR3 reads CASSLEAGGPSLQYF. The CDR3 DNA follows: TGCGCCAGCAGCTTGGAGGCGGGAGGGCCCTCGTTGCAGTACTTC.

The rearrangement joins TRBV27 to TRBJ1-2; perhaps TRBD1 as D (6 bases). The V and J ends lost 8 bases and 1 base respectively, with 17 bases between them. Germline loops: CDR1 MNHEY, CDR2 SMNVEV (reference sequence). CDR3 length: 15 amino acids. CDR3 bases: TGTGCCAGCGGGCAACTCAGGGGTATTAACTATGGCTACACCTTC. Translating it yields CASGQLRGINYGYTF.

The V call is TRBV12-3 or TRBV12-4, the J call TRBJ2-1, with D possibly matching TRBD2 (6 bases). CDR3 length: 15 residues. Trimming left V 7 bases short and J 1 base short, with 14 bases between. The CDR3 coding sequence is TGTGCCAGCACCCGGGACTTACCTTCCTACAATGAGCAGTTCTTC. It specifies CASTRDLPSYNEQFF.

V and J are TRBV7-3 and TRBJ1-3, with D possibly TRBD1 on 6 matching bases. CDR3 length equals 11 residues. Between the trimmed V and J ends, which lost 4 bases and 10 bases, there was a span of 8 bases. Germline V gene sequence: CDR1 SGHTA, CDR2 FQGTGA. CDR3 bases: TGTGCCAGCAGCTCAGGGGTAACCATATATTTT. Its translation is CASSSGVTIYF.

This chain uses TRBV18 with TRBJ2-7; D uncertain. Germline V gives CDR1 KGHSH, CDR2 LQKENI. Trimming cost V 4 bases and J 3 bases, with 7 bases left between them. The CDR3 runs to 12 residues. The CDR3 sequence is CASSLMDYEQYF. The CDR3 DNA is TGTGCCAGCTCACTGATGGACTACGAGCAGTACTTC.

The chain recombines TRBV10-3 with TRBJ1-2, with no clear D. CDR3 length: 13 residues. The germline gives CDR1 ENHRY, CDR2 SYGVKD. Trimming left V 5 bases short and J 8 bases short, with 15 bases between. The CDR3 bases are TGTGCCATCAGTTTCCAGCGGACTGAGGGCTACACCTTC. It specifies CAISFQRTEGYTF.

The V and J genes are TRBV6-2 or TRBV6-3 and TRBJ1-5; the D gene is possibly TRBD1 (6 bases). The CDR3 is 14 amino acids. Trimming pared 9 bases from V and 0 bases from J, leaving 12 bases between. Germline V CDR1 and CDR2: MNHEY, SVGEGT. The CDR3: CASRDTYSNQPQHF. CDR3 nucleotides: TGTGCCAGTCGGGACACCTATAGCAATCAGCCCCAGCATTTT.

This clonotype occurred a few times. The DNA for the CDR3 is TGTGCCAGCCGGCTGTTGAATTATGGCTACACCTTC. Its protein is CASRLLNYGYTF. J is TRBJ1-2 and V is TRBV19; no definite D call. Deletions cut 9 bases from V and 5 bases from J, with 13 bases between. CDR3 length: 12 amino acids. From germline, CDR1 is LNHDA and CDR2 SQIVND (reference sequence).

The chain uses TRBV7-2 and TRBJ2-1; 9 nucleotides line up with TRBD2. V was clipped by 4 bases and J by 11 bases; unmatched bases: 6. Per the germline V gene, CDR1 is SGHTA and CDR2 is FQGNSA. The CDR3 spans 13 residues. CDR3 nucleotides: TGTGCCAGCAGCTCGGGCGGGAGGGTTAAGCAGTTCTTC. This gives the protein CASSSGGRVKQFF.

CDR3 in amino acids: CASSPWGGGRADTEAFF. The CDR3 DNA reads as TGTGCCAGCTCACCGTGGGGGGGAGGCCGCGCGGACACTGAAGCTTTCTTT. The chain joins TRBV18 to TRBJ1-1, with D perhaps matching TRBD1 (5 bases). Germline V gene data show CDR1 as KGHSH and CDR2 as LQKENI. The CDR3 length is 17 residues. V was trimmed by 3 bases and J by 3 bases, leaving 20 bases between them.

The chain is built from TRBV7-9 and TRBJ2-7, with TRBD1 matching 8 bases. J was trimmed by 12 bases and V by 5 bases; bases with no gene match: 12. CDR1 and CDR2 from the germline V gene are SEHNR and FQNEAQ (reference sequence). CDR3 length equals 13 residues. CDR3 nucleotide sequence: TGTGCCAGCAGCCCCAACGCGCAGGGGGCACGGTACTTC. Its protein is CASSPNAQGARYF.